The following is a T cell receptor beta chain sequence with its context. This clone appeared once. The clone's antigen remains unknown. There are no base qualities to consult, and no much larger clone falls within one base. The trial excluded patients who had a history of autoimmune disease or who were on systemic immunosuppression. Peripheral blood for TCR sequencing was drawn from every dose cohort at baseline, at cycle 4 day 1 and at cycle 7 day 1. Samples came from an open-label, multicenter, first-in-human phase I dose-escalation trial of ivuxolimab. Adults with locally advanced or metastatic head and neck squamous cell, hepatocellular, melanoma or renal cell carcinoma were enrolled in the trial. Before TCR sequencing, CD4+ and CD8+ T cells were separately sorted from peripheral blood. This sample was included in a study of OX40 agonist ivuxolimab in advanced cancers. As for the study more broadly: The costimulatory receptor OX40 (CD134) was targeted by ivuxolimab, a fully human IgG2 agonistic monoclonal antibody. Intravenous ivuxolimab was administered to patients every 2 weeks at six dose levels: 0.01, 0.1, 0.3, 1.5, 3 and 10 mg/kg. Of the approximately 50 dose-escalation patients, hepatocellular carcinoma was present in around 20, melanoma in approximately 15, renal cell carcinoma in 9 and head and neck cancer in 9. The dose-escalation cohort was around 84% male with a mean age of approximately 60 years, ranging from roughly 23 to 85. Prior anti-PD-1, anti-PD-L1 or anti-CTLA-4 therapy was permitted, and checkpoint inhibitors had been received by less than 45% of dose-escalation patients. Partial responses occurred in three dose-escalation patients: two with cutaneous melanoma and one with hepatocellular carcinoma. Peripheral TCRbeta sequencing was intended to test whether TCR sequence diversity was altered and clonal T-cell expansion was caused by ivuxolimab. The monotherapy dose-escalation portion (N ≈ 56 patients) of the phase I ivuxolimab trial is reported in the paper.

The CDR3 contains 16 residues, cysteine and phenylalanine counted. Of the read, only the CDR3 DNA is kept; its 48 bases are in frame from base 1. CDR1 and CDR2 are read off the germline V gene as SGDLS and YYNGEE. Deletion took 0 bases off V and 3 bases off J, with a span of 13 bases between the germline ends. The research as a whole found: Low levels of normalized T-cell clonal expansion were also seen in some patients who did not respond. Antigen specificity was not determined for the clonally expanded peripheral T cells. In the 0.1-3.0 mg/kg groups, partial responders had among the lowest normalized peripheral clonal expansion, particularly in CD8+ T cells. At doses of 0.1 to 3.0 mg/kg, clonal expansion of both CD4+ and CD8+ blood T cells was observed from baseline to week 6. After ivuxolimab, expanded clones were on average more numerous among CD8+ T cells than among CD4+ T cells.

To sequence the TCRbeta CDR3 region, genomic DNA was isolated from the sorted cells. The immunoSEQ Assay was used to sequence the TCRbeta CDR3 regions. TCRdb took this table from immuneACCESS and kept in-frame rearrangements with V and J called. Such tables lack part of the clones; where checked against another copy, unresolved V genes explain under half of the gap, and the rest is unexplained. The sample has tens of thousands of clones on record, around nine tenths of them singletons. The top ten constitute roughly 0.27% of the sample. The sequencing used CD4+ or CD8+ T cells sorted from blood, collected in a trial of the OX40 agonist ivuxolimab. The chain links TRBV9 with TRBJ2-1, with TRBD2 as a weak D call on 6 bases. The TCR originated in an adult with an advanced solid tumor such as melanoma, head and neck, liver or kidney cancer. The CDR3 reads CASSVGSGSSYNEQFF. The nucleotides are TGTGCCAGCAGCGTAGGTTCCGGGAGTAGCTACAATGAGCAGTTCTTC.